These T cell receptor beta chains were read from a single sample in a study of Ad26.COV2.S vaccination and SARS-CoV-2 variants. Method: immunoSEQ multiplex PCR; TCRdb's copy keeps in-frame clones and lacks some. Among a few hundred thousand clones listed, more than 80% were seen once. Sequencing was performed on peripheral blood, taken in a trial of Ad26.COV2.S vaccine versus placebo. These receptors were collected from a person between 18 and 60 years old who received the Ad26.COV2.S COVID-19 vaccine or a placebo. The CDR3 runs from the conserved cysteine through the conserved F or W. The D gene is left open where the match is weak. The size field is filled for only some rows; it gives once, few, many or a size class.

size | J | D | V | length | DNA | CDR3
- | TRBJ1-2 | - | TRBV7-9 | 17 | TGTGCCAGCAGCTTAGGGCTTGGAGGGGAAGGGAACTATGGCTACACCTTC | CASSLGLGGEGNYGYTF
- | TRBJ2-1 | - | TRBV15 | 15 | TGTGCCACCAGCAGAGGTGAGGGGTACTACAATGAGCAGTTCTTC | CATSRGEGYYNEQFF
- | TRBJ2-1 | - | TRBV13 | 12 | TGTGCCAGCAGCTTAGGCCCCGGTGAGCAGTTCTTC | CASSLGPGEQFF
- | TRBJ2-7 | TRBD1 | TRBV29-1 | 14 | TGCAGCGTTGGGGGGCGACAGGGGGCCTACGAGCAGTACTTC | CSVGGRQGAYEQYF
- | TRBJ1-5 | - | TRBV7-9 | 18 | TGTGCCAGCAGCTTAGCGCTCTCAGGGGTTAGGAGCAATCAGCCCCAGCATTTT | CASSLALSGVRSNQPQHF
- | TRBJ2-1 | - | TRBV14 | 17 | TGTGCCAGCAGCCACTACCTGGCTGGGGGCCTGTACAATGAGCAGTTCTTC | CASSHYLAGGLYNEQFF
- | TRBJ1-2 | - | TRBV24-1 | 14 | TGTGCCACCAGTGATTCAGGGGCGCTTCGTGGCTACACCTTC | CATSDSGALRGYTF
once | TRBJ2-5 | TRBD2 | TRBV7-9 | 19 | TGTGCCAGCACCGACGACCAATTGCCGGGCCTAGCGGGGCAAGAGACCCAGTACTTC | CASTDDQLPGLAGQETQYF
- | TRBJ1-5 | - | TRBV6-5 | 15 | TGTGCCAGCAGTCCAAGGGTGGGGGAGAATCAGCCCCAGCATTTT | CASSPRVGENQPQHF
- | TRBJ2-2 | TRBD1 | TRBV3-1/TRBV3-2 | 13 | TGTGCCAGCAGCCGGACAGGGGCCGGGGAGCTGTTTTTT | CASSRTGAGELFF
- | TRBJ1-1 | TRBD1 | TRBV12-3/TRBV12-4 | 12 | TGTGCCAGCGTTAAGGGACAGACTGAAGCTTTCTTT | CASVKGQTEAFF
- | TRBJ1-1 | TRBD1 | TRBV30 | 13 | TGTGCCTGGACCATGGGACAGGGGACTGAAGCTTTCTTT | CAWTMGQGTEAFF
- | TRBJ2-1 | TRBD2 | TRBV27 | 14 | TGTGCCAGCAGGACCCTACTAGCGGGGGCTGAGCAGTTCTTC | CASRTLLAGAEQFF
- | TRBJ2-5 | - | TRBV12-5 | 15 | TGTGCTAGTGGACAAACAGGACAGATTCATGAGACCCAGTACTTC | CASGQTGQIHETQYF
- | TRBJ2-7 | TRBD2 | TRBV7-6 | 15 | TGTGCCAGCAGCCCGCTAGGTAGCGGGAGTTACGAGCAGTACTTC | CASSPLGSGSYEQYF
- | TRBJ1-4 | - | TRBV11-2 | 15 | TGTGCCAGCAGCTTAGAGGGGTACGATAGTGAAAAACTGTTTTTT | CASSLEGYDSEKLFF
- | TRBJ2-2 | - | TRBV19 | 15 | TGTGCCAGTAGTGAAGGGACGGCGAACACCGGGGAGCTGTTTTTT | CASSEGTANTGELFF
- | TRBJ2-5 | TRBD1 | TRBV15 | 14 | TGTGCCACCAGCTTCCGGACAGGGGGGGAGACCCAGTACTTC | CATSFRTGGETQYF
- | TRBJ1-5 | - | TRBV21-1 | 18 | TGTGCCAGCAACAGACCGTGGGACAGGGAAGATAGCAATCAGCCCCAGCATTTT | CASNRPWDREDSNQPQHF
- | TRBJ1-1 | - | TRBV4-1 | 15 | TGCGCCAGCAGCCAAGTAATCCAGGGGAACACTGAAGCTTTCTTT | CASSQVIQGNTEAFF
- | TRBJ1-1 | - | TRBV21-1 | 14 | TGTGCCAGCAGCAAAGGGCGGAGAAGGGAAGAGGCTTTCTTT | CASSKGRRREEAFF
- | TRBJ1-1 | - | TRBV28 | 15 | TGTGCCAGCAGTCATACAAGGGCGGTTGGGACTGAAGCTTTCTTT | CASSHTRAVGTEAFF
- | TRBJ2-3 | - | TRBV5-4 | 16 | TGTGCCAGCAGCTTGGTGCGGTCTAGTGAGCCAGATACGCAGTATTTT | CASSLVRSSEPDTQYF
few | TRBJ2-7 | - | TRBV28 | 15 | TGTGCCAGCAGTTTGGGGACGGTGAGCTCCTACGAGCAGTACTTC | CASSLGTVSSYEQYF
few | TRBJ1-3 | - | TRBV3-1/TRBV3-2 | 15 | TGTGCCAGCAGCCAAAATACAGGCTCTGGAAACACCATATATTTT | CASSQNTGSGNTIYF
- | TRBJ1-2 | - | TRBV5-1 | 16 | TGCGCCAGCAGCTACATCTTAGGGCATTCTGACTATGGCTACACCTTC | CASSYILGHSDYGYTF
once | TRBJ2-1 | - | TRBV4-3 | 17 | TGCGCCAGCAGCCAAGTCGTGGGCGGGGTAGGGTACAATGAGCAGTTCTTC | CASSQVVGGVGYNEQFF
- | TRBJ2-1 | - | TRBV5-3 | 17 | TGTGCCAGAAGCCATGCCCCCGGGCGGAGCTGCTATAATGAGCAGTTCTTC | CARSHAPGRSCYNEQFF
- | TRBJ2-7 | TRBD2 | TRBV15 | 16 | TGTGCCACCAGCAGAGATACCCTTAGCGGGGGATACGAGCAGTACTTC | CATSRDTLSGGYEQYF
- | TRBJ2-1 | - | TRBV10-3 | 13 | TGTGCCATCTCCGTGGACTACTCGAATGAGCAGTTCTTC | CAISVDYSNEQFF
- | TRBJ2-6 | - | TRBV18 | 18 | TGTGCCAGCTCATCGGGACCGCCATCGCGATCTGGGGCCAACGTCCTGACTTTC | CASSSGPPSRSGANVLTF
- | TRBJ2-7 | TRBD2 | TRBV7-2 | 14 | TGTGCCAGCAGCTTAGGACTAGCGGGAGCTGATCTGTACTTC | CASSLGLAGADLYF
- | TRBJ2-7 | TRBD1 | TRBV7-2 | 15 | TGTGCCAGCAGCTTAGACAGGGGTGCTGGTTACGAGCAGTACTTC | CASSLDRGAGYEQYF
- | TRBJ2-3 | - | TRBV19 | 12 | TGTGCCAGTTCGGGATTTTCAGATACGCAGTATTTT | CASSGFSDTQYF
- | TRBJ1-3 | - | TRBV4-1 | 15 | TGCGCCAGCAGCCAGGATTGGGGAGTAGGAAACACCATATATTTT | CASSQDWGVGNTIYF
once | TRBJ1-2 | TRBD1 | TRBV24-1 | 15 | TGTGCCACCAGTGATCCCAGGACAGGGGACTATGGCTACACCTTC | CATSDPRTGDYGYTF
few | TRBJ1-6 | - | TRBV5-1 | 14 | TGCGCCAGCAGCCGGCAGTCAGATAATTCACCCCTCCACTTT | CASSRQSDNSPLHF
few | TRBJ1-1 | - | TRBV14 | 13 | TGTGCCAGCAGCATCCAGTTGGGGGAAGCGGCTTTCTTT | CASSIQLGEAAFF
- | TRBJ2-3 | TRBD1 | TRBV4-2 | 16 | TGTGCCAGCGCGGACAGGGGAGGTGGTAGCACAGATACGCAGTATTTT | CASADRGGGSTDTQYF
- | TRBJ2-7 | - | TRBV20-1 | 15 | TGCAGTGCTAGTAGGGATAGCGGACATACCTACGAGCAGTACTTC | CSASRDSGHTYEQYF
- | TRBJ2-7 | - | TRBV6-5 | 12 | TGTGCCAGCAGCCCCATAGGGGACGAGCAGTACTTC | CASSPIGDEQYF
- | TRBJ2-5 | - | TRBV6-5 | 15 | TGTGCCAGCAGGGGATCCCCCGGGACAAAAAAGACCCAGTACTTC | CASRGSPGTKKTQYF
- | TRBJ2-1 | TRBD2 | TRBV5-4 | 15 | TGTGCCAGCAGCTCAAGCGGGAGCTCCTACAATGAGCAGTTCTTC | CASSSSGSSYNEQFF
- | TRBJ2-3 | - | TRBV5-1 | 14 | TGCGCCAGCAGCTTGCTTGGGGTGGAAGATACGCAGTATTTT | CASSLLGVEDTQYF
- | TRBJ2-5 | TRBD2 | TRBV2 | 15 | TGTGCCAGCAGTGCGTTAAGCGGGGGTCGAGAGACCCAGTACTTC | CASSALSGGRETQYF
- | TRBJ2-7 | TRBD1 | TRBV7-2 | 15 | TGTGCCAGCAGCTCCCCGGGACAGGGGGCCTACGAGCAGTACTTC | CASSSPGQGAYEQYF
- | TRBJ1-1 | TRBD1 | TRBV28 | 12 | TGTGCCAGCAGCTACAGGGGGTCGGAGGCTTTCTTT | CASSYRGSEAFF